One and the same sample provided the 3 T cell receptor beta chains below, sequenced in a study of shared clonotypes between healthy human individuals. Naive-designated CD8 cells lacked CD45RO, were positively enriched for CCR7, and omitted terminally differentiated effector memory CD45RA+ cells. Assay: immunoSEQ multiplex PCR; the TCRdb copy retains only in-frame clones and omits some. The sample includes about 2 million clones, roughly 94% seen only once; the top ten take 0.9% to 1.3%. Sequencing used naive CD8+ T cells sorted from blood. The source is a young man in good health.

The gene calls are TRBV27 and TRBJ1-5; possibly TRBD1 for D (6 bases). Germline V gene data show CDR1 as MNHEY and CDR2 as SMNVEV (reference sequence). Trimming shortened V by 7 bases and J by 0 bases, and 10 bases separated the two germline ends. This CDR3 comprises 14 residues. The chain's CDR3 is CASTTGGSNQPQHF. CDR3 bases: TGTGCCAGCACGACAGGAGGTAGCAATCAGCCCCAGCATTTT.

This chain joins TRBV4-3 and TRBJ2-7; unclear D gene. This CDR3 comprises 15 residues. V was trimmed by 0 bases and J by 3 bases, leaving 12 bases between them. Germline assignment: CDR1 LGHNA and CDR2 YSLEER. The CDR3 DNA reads TGCGCCAGCAGCCAAGAGCGTCACCCTTTCTACGAGCAGTACTTC. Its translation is CASSQERHPFYEQYF.

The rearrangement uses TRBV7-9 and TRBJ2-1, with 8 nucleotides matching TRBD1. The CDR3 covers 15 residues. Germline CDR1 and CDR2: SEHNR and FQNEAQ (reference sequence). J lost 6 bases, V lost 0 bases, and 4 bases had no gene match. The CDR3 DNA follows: TGTGCCAGCAGCTTAGCCCAGGGGGCAACCAATGAGCAGTTCTTC. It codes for CASSLAQGATNEQFF.